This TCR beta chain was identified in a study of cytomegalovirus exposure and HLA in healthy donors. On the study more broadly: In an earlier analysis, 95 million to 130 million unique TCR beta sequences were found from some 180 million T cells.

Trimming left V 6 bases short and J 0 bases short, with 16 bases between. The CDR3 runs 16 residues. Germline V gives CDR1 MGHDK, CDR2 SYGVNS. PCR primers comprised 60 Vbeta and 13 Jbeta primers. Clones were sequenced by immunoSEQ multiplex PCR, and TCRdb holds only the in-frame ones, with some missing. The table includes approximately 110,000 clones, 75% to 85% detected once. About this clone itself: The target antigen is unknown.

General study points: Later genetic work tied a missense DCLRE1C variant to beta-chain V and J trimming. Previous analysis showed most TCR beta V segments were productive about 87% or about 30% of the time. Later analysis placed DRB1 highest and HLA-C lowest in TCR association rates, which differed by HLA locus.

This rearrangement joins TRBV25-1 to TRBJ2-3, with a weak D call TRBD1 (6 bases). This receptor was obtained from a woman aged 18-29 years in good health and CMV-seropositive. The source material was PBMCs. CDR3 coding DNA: TGTGCCAGCAGCGACCCGACAGGCGCTAGCACAGATACGCAGTATTTT. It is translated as CASSDPTGASTDTQYF.